The 4 T cell receptor beta chains presented below share a single source sample, sequenced in a study of shared clonotypes between healthy human individuals. Cells designated naive CD8 were CD45RO-negative and were positively selected for CCR7, with terminally differentiated effector memory CD45RA+ cells excluded. Produced via immunoSEQ multiplex PCR; TCRdb's table is partial and in-frame only. The sample has roughly 850,000 clones; about 96% are singletons. The sequencing sample was made of naive CD8+ T cells sorted from blood. The receptor set was obtained from a man aged 25 to 40 in good health.

CDR3 loop: CASSVGGTGTNYGYTF. The CDR3 bases are TGTGCCAGCAGCGTCGGTGGGACAGGGACTAACTATGGCTACACCTTC. The rearrangement uses TRBV9 and TRBJ1-2; 9 bases are shared with TRBD1. The CDR3 totals 16 residues. CDR1 is SGDLS and CDR2 is YYNGEE in the germline V gene. V shed 2 bases, J shed 0 bases, and the junction held 5 bases outside the gene matches. Supplemented by reference TRBV9 and TRBJ1-2, the full variable domain reads DSGVTQTPKHLITATGQRVTLRCSPRSGDLSVYWYQQSLDQGLQFLIQYYNGEERAKGNILERFSAQQFPDLHSELNLSSLELGDSALYFCASSVGGTGTNYGYTFGSGTRLTVV.

The CDR3 DNA sequence: TGTGCCAGCAGCCTTAGCCTCAGGACTAGCGGGAGCTTTTTCGGTGAGCAGTTCTTC. Translation: CASSLSLRTSGSFFGEQFF. The chain joins TRBV14 to TRBJ2-1; TRBD2 matches at 13 bases. CDR3 length: 19 residues. J was trimmed by 9 bases and V by 4 bases; bases with no gene match: 18. Per the germline V gene, CDR1 is SGHDN and CDR2 is FVKESK.

The count of this clone is one. This chain connects TRBV7-8 to TRBJ2-7, with 8 nucleotides matching TRBD2. The CDR3 loop spans 14 amino acids. The germline gives CDR1 SGHVS, CDR2 FQNEAQ. V shed 3 bases, J shed 3 bases, and the junction held 4 bases outside the gene matches. The DNA of the CDR3 is TGTGCCAGCAGCTTCGGGACTAGTCACTACGAGCAGTACTTC. Translated: CASSFGTSHYEQYF.

The rearrangement uses TRBV14 and TRBJ2-7, with TRBD2 identical over 9 bases. CDR3 length: 13 residues. Trimming removed 4 bases from V and 6 bases from J; junction bases left unmatched: 4. The germline V gene encodes CDR1 SGHDN and CDR2 FVKESK. The CDR3 is CASSLAGVGEQYF. CDR3 nucleotides: TGTGCCAGCAGCCTAGCGGGAGTGGGCGAGCAGTACTTC.